This T cell receptor beta chain was profiled in a study of cytomegalovirus exposure and HLA in healthy donors. The PCR employed 60 Vbeta primers together with 13 Jbeta primers. Using immunoSEQ multiplex PCR, the repertoire was profiled, and TCRdb retains in-frame clones only, with some absent. The table lists 150,000 to 200,000 clones, approximately 85% of them singletons. J was trimmed by 3 bases and V by 5 bases; bases with no gene match: 6. The CDR3 runs 16 residues. From germline, CDR1 is SGHDT and CDR2 YYEEEE. This TCR was recovered from a young man in good health and CMV-seronegative. Sequenced material: PBMCs. The V and J genes are TRBV5-6 and TRBJ2-2; 11 nucleotides agree with TRBD2. CDR3 amino acids: CASSGLAGGYTGELFF. Here the CDR3 DNA reads TGTGCCAGCAGTGGTCTAGCGGGGGGCTACACCGGGGAGCTGTTTTTT.